The rows below give T cell receptor beta chains drawn from one sample of a study of cytomegalovirus exposure and HLA in healthy donors. Sequenced by immunoSEQ multiplex PCR; TCRdb stores in-frame clones only, minus some. The data show roughly 150,000 clones, 88% seen once. The sequencing sample was made of PBMCs. Every receptor here comes from a young man in good health and CMV-seronegative. The CDR3 runs from the conserved cysteine through the conserved F or W. D genes are given only for firm matches. The size of a clone is reported for some rows only, either as once, few or many, or as a class for expanded clones.

TRBD2 TRBJ2-1 - TRBV27 TGTGCCAGCACTTCCCCCCTAGCGGGGGGGTACAATGAGCAGTTCTTC CASTSPLAGGYNEQFF
TRBD2 TRBJ2-1 - TRBV10-2 TGCGCCAGCAGATCGGGAGGGCCCTACAATGAGCAGTTCTTC CASRSGGPYNEQFF
- TRBJ2-1 - TRBV27 TGTGCCAGCAGTCAGGGCTACAATGAGCAGTTCTTC CASSQGYNEQFF
TRBD1 TRBJ1-2 - TRBV29-1 TGCAGCGTATACGGACAGGCAAATGCTTATGGCTACACCTTC CSVYGQANAYGYTF
TRBD1 TRBJ2-3 - TRBV4-3 TGCGCCAGCAGCCAAGCTACAGGACAGGGGAGCACAGATACGCAGTATTTT CASSQATGQGSTDTQYF
- TRBJ1-1 - TRBV10-3 TGTGCCATCAGTGAGGGGGCGAACACTGAAGCTTTCTTT CAISEGANTEAFF
- TRBJ1-5 - TRBV7-2 TGTGCCAGCAGCTTTTCCTCAGTCAATCAGCCCCAGCATTTT CASSFSSVNQPQHF
- TRBJ2-3 - TRBV6-5 TGTGCCAGCAGCAGATACTTAGCGCCAGATACGCAGTATTTT CASSRYLAPDTQYF
TRBD2 TRBJ2-7 - TRBV19 TGTGCCAGTAGTATCGAACTAGCGGACTACGAGCAGTACTTC CASSIELADYEQYF
TRBD2 TRBJ2-7 - TRBV20-1 TGCAGTGCTTCTCGGACTAGCGAGCAGTACTTC CSASRTSEQYF
TRBD1 TRBJ1-1 - TRBV23-1 TGCGCCAGCAGTCAATCGTGGGACAGGGCTGCTGTAGAACCTGAAGCTTTCTTT CASSQSWDRAAVEPEAFF
- TRBJ2-2 - TRBV4-3 TGCGCCAGCAGCCGGGGGGTGGGTCGCGAGAACACCGGGGAGCTGTTTTTT CASSRGVGRENTGELFF
TRBD1 TRBJ2-4 - TRBV27 TGTGCCAGCAGTTCGACAGGGAGTCTGTACTTC CASSSTGSLYF
- TRBJ2-7 - TRBV2 TGTGCCAGCAGGAGGGCAGGTTGGTCAGACAAGCAGTACTTC CASRRAGWSDKQYF
- TRBJ2-7 - TRBV19 TGTGCCAGTAGTATGTCATCCCGGGAGATTCCCTACGAGCAGTACTTC CASSMSSREIPYEQYF
- TRBJ1-2 once TRBV7-9 TGTGCCACCAATTCCTATGGCTACACCTTC CATNSYGYTF
- TRBJ2-6 - TRBV7-9 TGTGCCAGCAGCTCTAACAGGGAGTCGGGGGCCAACGTCCTGACTTTC CASSSNRESGANVLTF
- TRBJ2-1 - TRBV19 TGTGCCAGTAGTATATTTGGCACCTCCTACAATGAGCAGTTCTTC CASSIFGTSYNEQFF
- TRBJ2-7 once TRBV5-1 TGCGCCAGCAGCTTGGGACTAGGTCCCCACGAGCAGTACTTC CASSLGLGPHEQYF
TRBD1 TRBJ1-5 once TRBV6-1 TGTGCCAGCACGGACAGGGGGGCTCGTAATCAGCCCCAGCATTTT CASTDRGARNQPQHF
TRBD1 TRBJ2-3 - TRBV11-2 TGTGCCAGCACGGCGCCAGGGGGCATTACAGATACGCAGTATTTT CASTAPGGITDTQYF
- TRBJ2-7 - TRBV25-1 TGTGCCAGCAGTGTAGACGGGACATCGCATTACGAGCAGTACTTC CASSVDGTSHYEQYF
- TRBJ2-1 few TRBV6-6 TGTGCCAGCAGATCGGGTGCCGGCAATGAGCAGTTCTTC CASRSGAGNEQFF
- TRBJ1-2 once TRBV19 TGTGCCAGTAGCGAAACTTATGGCTACACCTTC CASSETYGYTF
- TRBJ2-1 - TRBV4-3 TGCGCCAGCAGCCTTGCTCGGGGGGCGAATGAGCAGTTCTTC CASSLARGANEQFF
- TRBJ2-1 - TRBV7-9 TGTGCCAGCGTGCTAGCGAGGAATGAGCAGTTCTTC CASVLARNEQFF
- TRBJ2-3 - TRBV29-1 TGCAGCGTTGAAGAACGCGGATTTAGCACAGATACGCAGTATTTT CSVEERGFSTDTQYF
TRBD1 TRBJ2-5 - TRBV29-1 TGCAGCGTTGTTCCGGGACAGGGAACAGAGACCCAGTACTTC CSVVPGQGTETQYF
- TRBJ1-1 - TRBV14 TGTGCCAGCAGCCAAGTTGGTGGGCGGGGAGCTTTCTTT CASSQVGGRGAFF
TRBD1 TRBJ2-6 - TRBV5-1 TGCGCCAGCAGCTTACAGGGGGCTGCTGGGGCCAACGTCCTGACTTTC CASSLQGAAGANVLTF
- TRBJ2-1 - TRBV11-3 TGTGCCAGCAGCTTAGATCAGGGTACTAACAATGAGCAGTTCTTC CASSLDQGTNNEQFF
TRBD2 TRBJ2-3 - TRBV28 TGTGCCAGCCTAAGCGGGGGGCCACCCAGGCGGAAAGATACGCAGTATTTT CASLSGGPPRRKDTQYF
- TRBJ1-1 - TRBV29-1 TGCAGCGGTGTAAACACTGAAGCTTTCTTT CSGVNTEAFF
- TRBJ2-6 - TRBV7-9 TGTGCCAGCAGCGGTACGACAAGATTAAGCTCTGGGGCCAACGTCCTGACTTTC CASSGTTRLSSGANVLTF
- TRBJ1-1 once TRBV29-1 TGCAGGCGAGCTGAAGCTTTCTTT CRRAEAFF
TRBD1 TRBJ1-1 - TRBV29-1 TGCAGCGGAGGACAGGGGGAAGCTTTCTTT CSGGQGEAFF
TRBD1 TRBJ2-7 few TRBV28 TGTGCCAGCAGTACACCGGGACAGACCTACGAGCAGTACTTC CASSTPGQTYEQYF
- TRBJ2-2 - TRBV5-4 TGTGCCAGCAGATCGGGTGTGGAGACCGGGGAGCTGTTTTTT CASRSGVETGELFF
TRBD2 TRBJ2-3 few TRBV10-2 TGCGCCAGCAAAACTAGCGGAATACCAGATACGCAGTATTTT CASKTSGIPDTQYF
- TRBJ2-1 - TRBV6-5 TGTGCCAGCAGTTTGGAACTAGTTAACAATGAGCAGTTCTTC CASSLELVNNEQFF
- TRBJ2-7 - TRBV19 TGTGCCAGTAGCAAAGGAGGGAATAATCTATACGAGCAGTACTTC CASSKGGNNLYEQYF
- TRBJ2-7 - TRBV2 TGTGCCAGCAGTGAAAGCCCCGCGGGGTCAAACTACGAGCAGTACTTC CASSESPAGSNYEQYF
- TRBJ1-1 - TRBV2 TGTGCCAGCAGCAGGGACACTGAAGCTTTCTTT CASSRDTEAFF
- TRBJ1-5 few TRBV19 TGTGCCAGTAGTCCACAGGGATTATACAATCAGCCCCAGCATTTT CASSPQGLYNQPQHF
- TRBJ2-3 - TRBV6-1 TGTGCCAGCAGTGAAGCGGCGTTTGAGGAAGATACGCAGTATTTT CASSEAAFEEDTQYF
- TRBJ1-4 - TRBV15 TGTGCCACCAGCAGAGACGACGGGGCGGGGGAAAAACTGTTTTTT CATSRDDGAGEKLFF
- TRBJ2-7 - TRBV7-9 TGTGCCAGCAGTGGCCGGGACATCCACTACGAGCAGTACTTC CASSGRDIHYEQYF
- TRBJ1-2 - TRBV5-1 TGCGCCAGCAGCTTGGCCCCAGGGAAAGAGGGCTACACCTTC CASSLAPGKEGYTF
TRBD1 TRBJ2-2 - TRBV5-1 TGCGCCAGCAGCTGGAAGGGACAGGGTTACACCGGGGAGCTGTTTTTT CASSWKGQGYTGELFF
TRBD2 TRBJ2-2 - TRBV5-4 TGTGCCAGCAGAGGCGGGGGTAACACCGGGGAGCTGTTTTTT CASRGGGNTGELFF
- TRBJ1-1 - TRBV10-2 TGCGCCAGCAGTAGTCCGGGAACTGAAGCTTTCTTT CASSSPGTEAFF